This T cell receptor beta chain was recorded in a study of blood T cell repertoires in COVID-19. Across the whole study: Some COVID-19 samples were acute and others convalescent; all came from the United States, Italy and Spain.

The CDR3 contains 14 residues. The germline V gene encodes CDR1 GTSNPN and CDR2 SVGIG (reference sequence). V was clipped by 7 bases and J by 3 bases; unmatched bases: 8. This clone has just one count. Original handling: From reference gene primer amplification, estimates of nucleated cell counts were derived. The assay was immunoSEQ multiplex PCR, and TCRdb's table has in-frame clones only and misses some. The V and J calls and clone size are taken from that table; D and trimming were inferred from the DNA. The sample contains a few hundred thousand clones, roughly nine tenths of which appear only once.

The V gene is TRBV30, the J gene TRBJ2-2; 7 nucleotides match TRBD1. The sequencing sample was made of peripheral blood. The TCR comes from a woman aged 40 to 49 who had recovered from COVID-19. The CDR3 sequence is CASGVTGYTGELFF. CDR3 in DNA: TGTGCCTCTGGAGTGACAGGGTACACCGGGGAGCTGTTTTTT.